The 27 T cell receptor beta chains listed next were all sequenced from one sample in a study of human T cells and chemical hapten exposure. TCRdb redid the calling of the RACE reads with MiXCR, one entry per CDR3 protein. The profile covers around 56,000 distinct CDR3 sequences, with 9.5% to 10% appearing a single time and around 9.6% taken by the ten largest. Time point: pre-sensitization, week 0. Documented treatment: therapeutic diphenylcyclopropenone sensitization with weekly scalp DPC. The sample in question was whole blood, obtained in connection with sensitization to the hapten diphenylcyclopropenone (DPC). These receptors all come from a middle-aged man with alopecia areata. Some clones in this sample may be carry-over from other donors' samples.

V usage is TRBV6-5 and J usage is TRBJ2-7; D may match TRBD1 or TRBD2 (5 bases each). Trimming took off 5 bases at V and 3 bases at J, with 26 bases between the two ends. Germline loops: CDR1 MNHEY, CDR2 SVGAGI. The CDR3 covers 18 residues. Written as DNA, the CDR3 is TGTGCCAGCAGTCCAAATTCCCGGGACCGAGGGCCCCACTACGAGCAGTACTTC. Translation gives CASSPNSRDRGPHYEQYF.

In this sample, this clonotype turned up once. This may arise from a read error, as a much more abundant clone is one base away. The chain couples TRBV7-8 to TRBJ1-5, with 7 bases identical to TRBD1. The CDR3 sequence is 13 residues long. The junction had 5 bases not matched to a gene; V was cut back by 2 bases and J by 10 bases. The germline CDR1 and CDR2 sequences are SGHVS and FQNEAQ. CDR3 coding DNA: TGTGCCAGCAGCTTAACAGGGGAGCACCCCCAGCATTTT. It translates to CASSLTGEHPQHF.

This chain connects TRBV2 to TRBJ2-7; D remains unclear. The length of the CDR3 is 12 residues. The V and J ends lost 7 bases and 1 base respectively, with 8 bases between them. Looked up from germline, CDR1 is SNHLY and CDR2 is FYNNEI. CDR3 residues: CASNPSSYEQYF. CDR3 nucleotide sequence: TGTGCCAGCAATCCGAGTTCCTACGAGCAGTACTTC.

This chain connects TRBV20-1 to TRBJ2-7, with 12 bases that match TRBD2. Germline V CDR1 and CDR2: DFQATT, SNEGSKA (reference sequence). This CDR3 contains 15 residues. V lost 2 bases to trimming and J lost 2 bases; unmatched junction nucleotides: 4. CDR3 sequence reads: CSARSLAGGPYEQYF. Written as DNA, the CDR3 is TGCAGTGCTAGATCGCTAGCGGGAGGGCCCTACGAGCAGTACTTC.

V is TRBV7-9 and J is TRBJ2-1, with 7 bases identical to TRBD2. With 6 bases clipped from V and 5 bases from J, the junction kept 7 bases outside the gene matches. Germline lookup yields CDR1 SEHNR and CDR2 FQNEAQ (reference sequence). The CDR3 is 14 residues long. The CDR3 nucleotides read TGTGCCAGCAGTTGGAGCGGGAATAACAATGAGCAGTTCTTC. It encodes CASSWSGNNNEQFF.

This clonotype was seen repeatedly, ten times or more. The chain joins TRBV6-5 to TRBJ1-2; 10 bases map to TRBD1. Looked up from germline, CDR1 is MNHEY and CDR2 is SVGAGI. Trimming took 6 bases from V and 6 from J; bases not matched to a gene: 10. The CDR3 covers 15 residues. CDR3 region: CASSPPRDRGHGYTF. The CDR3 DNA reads TGTGCCAGCAGCCCCCCTAGGGACAGGGGACATGGCTACACCTTC.

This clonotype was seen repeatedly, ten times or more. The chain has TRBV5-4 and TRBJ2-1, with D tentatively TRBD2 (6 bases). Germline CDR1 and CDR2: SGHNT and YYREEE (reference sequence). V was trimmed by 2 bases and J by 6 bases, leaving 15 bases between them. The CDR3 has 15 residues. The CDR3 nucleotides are TGTGCCAGCAGCTTTACACTAGCAATGGGCAATGAGCAGTTCTTC. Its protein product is CASSFTLAMGNEQFF.

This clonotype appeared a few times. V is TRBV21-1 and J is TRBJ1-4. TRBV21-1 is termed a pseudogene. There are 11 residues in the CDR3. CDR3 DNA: TGTGCCAGCAGCAAGAATGAAAAACTGTTTTTT. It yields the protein CASSKNEKLFF.

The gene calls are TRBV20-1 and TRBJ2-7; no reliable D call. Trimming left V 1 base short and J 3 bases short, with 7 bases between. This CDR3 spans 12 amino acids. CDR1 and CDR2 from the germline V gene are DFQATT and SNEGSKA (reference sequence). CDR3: CSARGPSYEQYF. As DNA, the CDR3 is TGCAGTGCTAGAGGACCTAGCTACGAGCAGTACTTC.

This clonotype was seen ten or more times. CDR3 in amino acids: CASSYTGGASEAFF. CDR3 DNA sequence: TGTGCCAGCAGTTACACAGGGGGCGCCTCTGAAGCTTTCTTT. The rearrangement links TRBV6-2 or TRBV6-3 to TRBJ1-1, with 9 bases lining up with TRBD1. The trim removed 2 bases at V and 6 bases at J, leaving 4 bases unmatched. The CDR3 runs 14 residues. Germline CDR1 MNHEY, CDR2 SVGEGT.

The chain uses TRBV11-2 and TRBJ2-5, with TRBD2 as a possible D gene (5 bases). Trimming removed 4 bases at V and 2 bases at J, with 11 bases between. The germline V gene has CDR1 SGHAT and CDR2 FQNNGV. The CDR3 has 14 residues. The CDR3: CASSSAVRQETQYF. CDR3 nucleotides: TGTGCCAGCAGCTCAGCGGTCAGGCAAGAGACCCAGTACTTC.

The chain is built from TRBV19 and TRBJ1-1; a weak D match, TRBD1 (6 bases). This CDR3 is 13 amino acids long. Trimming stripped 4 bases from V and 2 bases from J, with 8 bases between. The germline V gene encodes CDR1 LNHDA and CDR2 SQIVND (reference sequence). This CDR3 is CASSRTENTEAFF. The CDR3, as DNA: TGTGCCAGTAGTAGGACAGAAAACACTGAAGCTTTCTTT.

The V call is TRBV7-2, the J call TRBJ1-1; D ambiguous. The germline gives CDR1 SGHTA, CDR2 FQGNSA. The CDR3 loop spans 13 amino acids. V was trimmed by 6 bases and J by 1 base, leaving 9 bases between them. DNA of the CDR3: TGTGCCAGCAGGTCAGGCAGGAACACTGAAGCTTTCTTT. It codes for CASRSGRNTEAFF.

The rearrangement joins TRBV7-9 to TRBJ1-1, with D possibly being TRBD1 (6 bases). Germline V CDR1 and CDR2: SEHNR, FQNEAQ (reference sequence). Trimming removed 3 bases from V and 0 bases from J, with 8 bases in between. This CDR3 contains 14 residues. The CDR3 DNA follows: TGTGCCAGCAGCTTGGCAGGGGTGAACACTGAAGCTTTCTTT. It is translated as CASSLAGVNTEAFF.

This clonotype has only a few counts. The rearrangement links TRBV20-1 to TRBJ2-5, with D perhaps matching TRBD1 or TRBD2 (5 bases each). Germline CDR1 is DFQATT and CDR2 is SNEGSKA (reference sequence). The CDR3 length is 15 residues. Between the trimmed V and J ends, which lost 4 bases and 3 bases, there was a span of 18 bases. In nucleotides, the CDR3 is TGCAGTGCTATTCGAGACGGGACCCCCAAAGAGACCCAGTACTTC. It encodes CSAIRDGTPKETQYF.

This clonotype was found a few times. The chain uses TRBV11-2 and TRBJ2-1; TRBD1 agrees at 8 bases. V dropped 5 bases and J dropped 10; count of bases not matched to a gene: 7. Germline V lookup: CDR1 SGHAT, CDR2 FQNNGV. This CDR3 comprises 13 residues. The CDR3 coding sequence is TGTGCCAGCAGCAAACGGACAGGGTACGAGCAGTTCTTC. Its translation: CASSKRTGYEQFF.

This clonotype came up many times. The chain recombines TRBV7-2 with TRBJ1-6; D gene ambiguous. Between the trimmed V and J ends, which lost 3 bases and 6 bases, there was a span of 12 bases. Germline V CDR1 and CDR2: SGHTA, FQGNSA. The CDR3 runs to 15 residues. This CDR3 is CASSFSRLANSPLHF. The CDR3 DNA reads TGTGCCAGCAGCTTTAGCCGACTGGCTAATTCACCCCTCCACTTT. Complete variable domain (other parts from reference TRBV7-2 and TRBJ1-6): GAGVSQSPSNKVTEKGKDVELRCDPISGHTALYWYRQSLGQGLEFLIYFQGNSAPDKSGLPSDRFSAERTGGSVSTLTIQRTQQEDSAVYLCASSFSRLANSPLHFGNGTRLTVT.

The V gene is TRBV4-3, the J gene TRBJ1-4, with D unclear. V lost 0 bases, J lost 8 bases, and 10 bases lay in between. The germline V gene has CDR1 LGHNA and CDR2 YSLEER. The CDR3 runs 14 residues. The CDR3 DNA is TGCGCCAGCAGCCAAGATTTTCAGGTGGAAAAACTGTTTTTT. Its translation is CASSQDFQVEKLFF.

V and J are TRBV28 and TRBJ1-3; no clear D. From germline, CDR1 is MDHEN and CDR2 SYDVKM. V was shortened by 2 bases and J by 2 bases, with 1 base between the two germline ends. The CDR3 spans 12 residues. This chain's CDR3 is CASSLTGNTIYF. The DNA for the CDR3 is TGTGCCAGCAGTTTAACTGGAAACACCATATATTTT. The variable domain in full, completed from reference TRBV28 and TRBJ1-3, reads DVKVTQSSRYLVKRTGEKVFLECVQDMDHENMFWYRQDPGLGLRLIYFSYDVKMKEKGDIPEGYSVSREKKERFSLILESASTNQTSMYLCASSLTGNTIYFGEGSWLTVV.

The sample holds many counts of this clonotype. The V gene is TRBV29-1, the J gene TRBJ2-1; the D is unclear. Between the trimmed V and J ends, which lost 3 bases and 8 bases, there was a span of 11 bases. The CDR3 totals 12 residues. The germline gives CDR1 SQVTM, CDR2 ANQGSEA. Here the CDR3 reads CSVDRAEHEQFF. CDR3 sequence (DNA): TGCAGCGTTGATCGGGCCGAACATGAGCAGTTCTTC.

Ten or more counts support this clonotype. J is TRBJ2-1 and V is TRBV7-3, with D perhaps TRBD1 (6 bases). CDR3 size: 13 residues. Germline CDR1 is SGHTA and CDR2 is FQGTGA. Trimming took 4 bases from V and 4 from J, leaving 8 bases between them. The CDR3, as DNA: TGTGCCAGCAGCTCTGGACAGTACAATGAGCAGTTCTTC. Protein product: CASSSGQYNEQFF.

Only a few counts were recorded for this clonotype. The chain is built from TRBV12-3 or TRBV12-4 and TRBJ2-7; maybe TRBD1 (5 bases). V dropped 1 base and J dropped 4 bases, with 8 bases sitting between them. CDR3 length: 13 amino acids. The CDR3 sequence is CASSLGTIYEQYF. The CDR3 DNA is TGTGCCAGCAGTTTAGGGACAATATACGAGCAGTACTTC.

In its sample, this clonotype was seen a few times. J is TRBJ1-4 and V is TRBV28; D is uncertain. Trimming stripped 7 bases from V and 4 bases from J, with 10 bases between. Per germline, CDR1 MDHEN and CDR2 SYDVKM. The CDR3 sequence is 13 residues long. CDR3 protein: CASKIGNNEKLFF. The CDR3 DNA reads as TGTGCCAGCAAAATTGGGAATAATGAAAAACTGTTTTTT.

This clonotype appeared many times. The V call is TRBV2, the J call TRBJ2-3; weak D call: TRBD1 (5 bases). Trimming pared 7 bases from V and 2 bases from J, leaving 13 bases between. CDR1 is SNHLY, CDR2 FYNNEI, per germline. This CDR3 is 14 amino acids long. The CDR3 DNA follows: TGTGCCAGCAAGGCAGGGCGTCCCACAGATACGCAGTATTTT. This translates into CASKAGRPTDTQYF.

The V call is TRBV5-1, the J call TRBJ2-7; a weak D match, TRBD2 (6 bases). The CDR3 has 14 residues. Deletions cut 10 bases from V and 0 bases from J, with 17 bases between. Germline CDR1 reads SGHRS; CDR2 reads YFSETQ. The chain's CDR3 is CASSGEATSYEQYF. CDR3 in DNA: TGCGCCTCCTCGGGGGAGGCGACCTCCTACGAGCAGTACTTC.

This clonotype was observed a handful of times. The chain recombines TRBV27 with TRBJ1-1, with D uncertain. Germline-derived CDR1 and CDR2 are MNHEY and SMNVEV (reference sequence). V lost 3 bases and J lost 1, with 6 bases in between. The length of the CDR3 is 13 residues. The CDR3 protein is CASSFTPNTEAFF. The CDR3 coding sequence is TGTGCCAGCAGTTTTACCCCGAACACTGAAGCTTTCTTT.

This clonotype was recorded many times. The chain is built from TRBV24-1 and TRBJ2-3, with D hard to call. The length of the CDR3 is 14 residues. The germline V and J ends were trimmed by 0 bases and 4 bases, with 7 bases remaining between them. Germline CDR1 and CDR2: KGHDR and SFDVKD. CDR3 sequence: CATSDLYRPDTQYF. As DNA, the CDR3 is TGTGCCACCAGTGATTTGTATAGGCCAGATACGCAGTATTTT.